A single sample gave rise to the 30 T cell receptor beta chains below, sequenced in a study of cytomegalovirus exposure and HLA in healthy donors. With 60 Vbeta and 13 Jbeta primers, the PCR was carried out. The repertoire was sequenced with immunoSEQ multiplex PCR; TCRdb's copy has only in-frame clones and lacks some. The table lists roughly 180,000 clones, more than 70% of them singletons. The sample consisted of PBMCs. These receptor sequences come from a boy aged 5-17 years in good health and CMV-seronegative.

The genes are TRBV2 and TRBJ2-2, with 7 bases matching TRBD1. Germline values: CDR1 SNHLY, CDR2 FYNNEI. V trimming: 3 bases; J trimming: 2 bases; junction bases outside the gene matches: 9. The CDR3 covers 17 residues. The CDR3 region is CASSDNLGQHNTGELFF. The CDR3 DNA is TGTGCCAGCAGTGATAATTTGGGACAGCATAACACCGGGGAGCTGTTTTTT.

This chain links TRBV29-1 with TRBJ2-2, with 12 bases matching TRBD2. J lost 6 bases, V lost 7 bases, and 12 bases had no gene match. Germline V CDR1 and CDR2: SQVTM, ANQGSEA. The CDR3 is 16 amino acids. CDR3 sequence reads: CSAILTSGRIPGELFF. In nucleotides, the CDR3 is TGCAGCGCAATCCTGACTAGCGGGAGAATTCCCGGGGAGCTGTTTTTT.

The chain employs TRBV15 and TRBJ1-3; weak D call: TRBD1 (5 bases). Trimming took off 0 bases at V and 5 bases at J, with 11 bases between the two ends. The CDR3 is made up of 15 amino acids. CDR1 LNHNV and CDR2 YYDKDF come from the germline V gene (reference sequence). The CDR3 nucleotides read TGTGCCACCAGCAGAGATCCGCAGGGTCGAAACACCATATATTTT. Encoded protein: CATSRDPQGRNTIYF. Together with reference TRBV15 and TRBJ1-3, the CDR3 gives the full variable domain: DAMVIQNPRYQVTQFGKPVTLSCSQTLNHNVMYWYQQKSSQAPKLLFHYYDKDFNNEADTPDNFQSRRPNTSFCFLDIRSPGLGDTAMYLCATSRDPQGRNTIYFGEGSWLTVV.

This clone appeared a single time. This chain joins TRBV6-6 and TRBJ1-1; D is possibly TRBD1 (5 bases). CDR1 and CDR2 from the germline V gene are MNHNY and SVGAGI (reference sequence). This CDR3 comprises 14 residues. Trimming left V 0 bases short and J 10 bases short, with 15 bases between. CDR3 protein: CASSYSSSPGGAFF. DNA of the CDR3: TGTGCCAGCAGTTACTCGTCCTCACCCGGGGGAGCTTTCTTT.

The chain links TRBV6-6 to TRBJ1-5; 9 bases map to TRBD1. The CDR3 is 15 residues long. V was pared by 2 bases and J by 6 bases, with 5 bases of the junction left unmatched. CDR1 MNHNY and CDR2 SVGAGI come from the germline V gene (reference sequence). The CDR3 nucleotides are TGTGCCAGCAGTTACCCCGGGACAGGGTTTCAGCCCCAGCATTTT. Translation gives CASSYPGTGFQPQHF.

Of note for this clone: This specimen includes other DNA sequences encoding the same CDR3. The chain combines TRBV30 with TRBJ2-5, with 7 bases that match TRBD1. The CDR3 is 13 residues long. The J segment lost 2 bases and the V segment lost 6 bases, leaving 6 bases of the junction unmatched. CDR1 GTSNPN and CDR2 SVGIG come from the germline V gene (reference sequence). CDR3 loop: CACSRDRQETQYF. CDR3 DNA sequence: TGTGCCTGTTCTCGGGACAGACAAGAGACCCAGTACTTC.

V is TRBV7-6 and J is TRBJ2-3, with 7 bases matching TRBD2. CDR3 size: 16 residues. The junction had 4 bases not matched to a gene; V was cut back by 1 base and J by 0 bases. CDR1 and CDR2 (germline): SGHVS, FNYEAQ. The CDR3 coding sequence is TGTGCCAGCAGCTTAGGAGCGGGGAGTAGCACAGATACGCAGTATTTT. Its translation: CASSLGAGSSTDTQYF.

V and J are TRBV7-2 and TRBJ1-5, with TRBD1 matching 11 bases. Trimming at V came to 2 bases and at J to 7 bases, leaving 7 bases not matched to a gene. CDR1 and CDR2 from the germline V gene are SGHTA and FQGNSA. This CDR3 is 16 amino acids long. DNA of the CDR3: TGTGCCAGCAGCTTACGGGGGACAGGGGGTTTCCAGCCCCAGCATTTT. As protein: CASSLRGTGGFQPQHF.

The V and J genes are TRBV5-6 and TRBJ2-1; 10 bases line up with TRBD2. The trim removed 1 base at V and 1 base at J, leaving 2 bases unmatched. CDR3 length equals 16 residues. Germline-derived CDR1 and CDR2 are SGHDT and YYEEEE. This CDR3 reads CASSLRLAGSYNEQFF. The CDR3 DNA reads TGTGCCAGCAGCTTGAGACTAGCGGGTTCCTACAATGAGCAGTTCTTC.

The chain couples TRBV5-4 to TRBJ2-7, with D tentatively TRBD1 (6 bases). The CDR3 is 17 amino acids. Germline CDR1 reads SGHNT; CDR2 reads YYREEE (reference sequence). Trimming took off 0 bases at V and 2 bases at J, with 18 bases between the two ends. The CDR3 bases are TGTGCCAGCAGCTTGGGGGGGCACCGGTACGGGGCCTACGAGCAGTACTTC. Translating it yields CASSLGGHRYGAYEQYF.

The chain recombines TRBV11-3 with TRBJ2-1; 10 nucleotides agree with TRBD2. Losses at the gene ends were 1 base for V and 10 bases for J; bases not matched to a gene: 10. This CDR3 has 16 amino acids. Germline V gene sequence: CDR1 SGHNT, CDR2 YENEEA. The CDR3 nucleotides are TGTGCCAGCAGCTTAGTCTCCAGCGGGAGGGGTGGAGAGCAGTTCTTC. Translation gives CASSLVSSGRGGEQFF.

This rearrangement joins TRBV27 to TRBJ1-5; 11 bases align to TRBD1. V lost 6 bases to trimming and J lost 2 bases; unmatched junction nucleotides: 12. The CDR3 loop spans 18 amino acids. Germline CDR1 MNHEY, CDR2 SMNVEV (reference sequence). The CDR3 sequence is CASSPWVGQGAGNQPQHF. The DNA for the CDR3 is TGTGCCAGCAGCCCCTGGGTAGGACAGGGGGCTGGCAATCAGCCCCAGCATTTT.

This sequence joins TRBV28 and TRBJ2-5, with TRBD2 matching over 7 bases. This CDR3 comprises 16 residues. Unmatched junction bases numbered 14, after V lost 5 bases and J lost 5 bases. The germline V gene has CDR1 MDHEN and CDR2 SYDVKM. The CDR3 is CASSPRWEGRFETQYF. The CDR3 nucleotides read TGTGCCAGCAGTCCCCGGTGGGAGGGCCGGTTCGAGACCCAGTACTTC.

CDR3 DNA sequence: TGTGCCAGCAGCTTAGAGGCACGAGAGACTTACGAGCAGTACTTC. Amino acid sequence: CASSLEARETYEQYF. The chain joins TRBV7-2 to TRBJ2-7; D unclear. The CDR3 totals 15 residues. CDR1 and CDR2 (germline): SGHTA, FQGNSA. V lost 1 base and J lost 4, with 14 bases in between.

The rearrangement joins TRBV5-4 to TRBJ2-3, with 13 bases aligning to TRBD2. This CDR3 is 19 amino acids long. J lost 4 bases, V lost 3 bases, and 14 bases had no gene match. The germline V gene encodes CDR1 SGHNT and CDR2 YYREEE (reference sequence). CDR3 region: CASSSNSPGLAGEADTQYF. CDR3 nucleotides: TGTGCCAGCAGCTCAAACTCTCCAGGACTAGCGGGAGAGGCAGATACGCAGTATTTT.

V usage is TRBV13 and J usage is TRBJ2-5; D call uncertain. The germline V gene encodes CDR1 PRHDT and CDR2 FYEKMQ (reference sequence). The germline V and J ends were trimmed by 1 base and 2 bases, with 8 bases remaining between them. The CDR3 length is 14 residues. The DNA for the CDR3 is TGTGCCAGCAGCTTAGTCAACTATCAAGAGACCCAGTACTTC. It translates to CASSLVNYQETQYF.

The chain couples TRBV5-1 to TRBJ1-1; 8 positions agree with TRBD1. The CDR3 is made up of 14 amino acids. CDR1 and CDR2 from the germline V gene are SGHRS and YFSETQ. Losses at the gene ends were 3 bases for V and 1 base for J; bases not matched to a gene: 2. The CDR3 here is CASSSGTGNTEAFF. DNA of the CDR3: TGCGCCAGCAGCTCGGGGACAGGGAACACTGAAGCTTTCTTT. The entire variable domain, with the rest obtained from reference TRBV5-1 and TRBJ1-1, is as follows: KAGVTQTPRYLIKTRGQQVTLSCSPISGHRSVSWYQQTPGQGLQFLFEYFSETQRNKGNFPGRFSGRQFSNSRSEMNVSTLELGDSALYLCASSSGTGNTEAFFGQGTRLTVV.

This sequence joins TRBV5-4 and TRBJ2-1; 8 bases match TRBD2. V gave up 4 bases and J gave up 8 bases; unmatched junction bases: 8. The CDR3 totals 14 residues. Germline V CDR1 and CDR2: SGHNT, YYREEE (reference sequence). The chain's CDR3 is CASSAPQAGDEQFF. The CDR3 nucleotides read TGTGCCAGCAGCGCCCCCCAAGCGGGGGATGAGCAGTTCTTC. The variable domain in full, with the rest retrieved from reference TRBV5-4 and TRBJ2-1, is ETGVTQSPTHLIKTRGQQVTLRCSSQSGHNTVSWYQQALGQGPQFIFQYYREEENGRGNFPPRFSGLQFPNYSSELNVNALELDDSALYLCASSAPQAGDEQFFGPGTRLTVL.

The rearrangement joins TRBV9 to TRBJ1-4, with 8 bases matching TRBD1. Per the germline V gene, CDR1 is SGDLS and CDR2 is YYNGEE. The CDR3 extends over 15 amino acids. The junction had 8 bases not matched to a gene; V was cut back by 3 bases and J by 7 bases. The CDR3 DNA follows: TGTGCCAGCAGCGGCCCCCAGACAGGGGCTGAAAAACTGTTTTTT. It codes for CASSGPQTGAEKLFF.

The chain recombines TRBV9 with TRBJ2-1; 8 positions match TRBD1. Germline values: CDR1 SGDLS, CDR2 YYNGEE. V gave up 0 bases and J gave up 4 bases; unmatched junction bases: 6. The CDR3 consists of 16 residues. The CDR3 bases are TGTGCCAGCAGCGTAGCGGAGACAGGGGCATACAATGAGCAGTTCTTC. As protein: CASSVAETGAYNEQFF.

J is TRBJ2-7 and V is TRBV9; TRBD1 agrees at 8 bases. This CDR3 is 15 amino acids long. Germline V CDR1 and CDR2: SGDLS, YYNGEE. V lost 1 base, J lost 2 bases, and 5 bases stayed unmatched. CDR3 amino acids: CASSVTGQAPYEQYF. The CDR3, as DNA: TGTGCCAGCAGCGTAACGGGACAGGCCCCCTACGAGCAGTACTTC.

A few counts support this clone. This sequence joins TRBV15 and TRBJ2-7; D may be TRBD2 (7 bases). CDR3 length equals 17 residues. Germline CDR1 is LNHNV and CDR2 is YYDKDF (reference sequence). The ends were cut back, 0 bases at V and 7 bases at J, with 22 bases in the middle. The CDR3 protein is CATSREGDVGGRGEQYF. CDR3 coding DNA: TGTGCCACCAGCAGAGAGGGGGACGTTGGGGGGCGGGGGGAGCAGTACTTC.

The chain carries TRBV18 and TRBJ1-1; maybe TRBD1 (5 bases). Germline lookup yields CDR1 KGHSH and CDR2 LQKENI. Trimming left V 0 bases short and J 0 bases short, with 8 bases between. The CDR3 sequence is 15 residues long. CDR3 nucleotide sequence: TGTGCCAGCTCACCACCGTACAGGTTGAACACTGAAGCTTTCTTT. This gives the protein CASSPPYRLNTEAFF.

The chain has TRBV5-1 and TRBJ1-1, with 9 nucleotides matching TRBD1. Trimming removed 4 bases from V and 7 bases from J; junction bases left unmatched: 5. This CDR3 is built from 13 residues. Germline V gene lookup returns CDR1 SGHRS and CDR2 YFSETQ. The DNA of the CDR3 is TGCGCCAGCAGCCCACAGGGGGCGGGTGAAGCTTTCTTT. Translated: CASSPQGAGEAFF.

This chain connects TRBV27 to TRBJ2-7; 7 bases are a match to TRBD1. Germline lookup yields CDR1 MNHEY and CDR2 SMNVEV (reference sequence). The junction had 10 bases not matched to a gene; V was cut back by 6 bases and J by 5 bases. There are 14 residues in the CDR3. The CDR3, as DNA: TGTGCCAGCAGATGGGACAGCTTCAGGAACGAGCAGTACTTC. Translated, it gives CASRWDSFRNEQYF.

The chain links TRBV19 to TRBJ1-2; a possible D gene is TRBD1 (6 bases). This CDR3 has 13 residues. V was pared by 7 bases and J by 2 bases, with 11 bases between. Germline values: CDR1 LNHDA, CDR2 SQIVND (reference sequence). This chain's CDR3 is CASITTGNYGYTF. The CDR3 DNA follows: TGTGCCAGTATTACTACAGGGAACTATGGCTACACCTTC. Full variable domain (outside the CDR3, taken from reference TRBV19 and TRBJ1-2): DGGITQSPKYLFRKEGQNVTLSCEQNLNHDAMYWYRQDPGQGLRLIYYSQIVNDFQKGDIAEGYSVSREKKESFPLTVTSAQKNPTAFYLCASITTGNYGYTFGSGTRLTVV.

This chain joins TRBV6-5 and TRBJ1-5, with D possibly matching TRBD1 (6 bases). The germline V gene encodes CDR1 MNHEY and CDR2 SVGAGI. The V and J ends lost 0 bases and 15 bases respectively, with 15 bases between them. The CDR3 is 13 residues long. Written as DNA, the CDR3 is TGTGCCAGCAGTTACTCAGGGGGTTCCCACACGCATTTT. Translated, it gives CASSYSGGSHTHF.

The chain combines TRBV7-9 with TRBJ2-2; D gene unclear. There are 13 residues in the CDR3. With 6 bases removed from V and 6 bases from J, the gap between germline ends came to 11 bases. In germline, CDR1 is SEHNR, CDR2 FQNEAQ (reference sequence). The CDR3 protein is CASSAAPAGELFF. In DNA form, the CDR3 reads TGTGCCAGCAGTGCTGCGCCCGCCGGGGAGCTGTTTTTT.

The chain couples TRBV10-3 to TRBJ1-2, with D possibly matching TRBD1 (6 bases). This CDR3 has 14 residues. The germline V and J ends were trimmed by 7 bases and 6 bases, with 18 bases remaining between them. CDR1 and CDR2 from the germline V gene are ENHRY and SYGVKD. The CDR3 loop is CAINGQTAFNGYTF. Written as DNA, the CDR3 is TGTGCCATCAACGGACAGACGGCGTTCAATGGCTACACCTTC.

The V and J genes are TRBV2 and TRBJ1-2, with TRBD1 as a possible D gene (6 bases). There are 14 residues in the CDR3. V shed 7 bases and J shed 3 bases, with 15 bases lying between them. CDR1 and CDR2 from the germline V gene are SNHLY and FYNNEI. In DNA form, the CDR3 reads TGTGCCAGCACGCTCTCAACAGGGCACTATGGCTACACCTTC. It encodes CASTLSTGHYGYTF.